The next 14 T cell receptor beta chains were all read from a single sample in a study of shared clonotypes between healthy human individuals. Profiled with immunoSEQ multiplex PCR; TCRdb holds only in-frame clones, not every one. Here the sample spans 850,000 to 1,100,000 clones, roughly 80% being singletons. The specimen was memory CD4+ T cells from PBMCs. Sample subset: CD45RA-negative fraction. These receptors came from a man aged 18-30 years in good health. Some clones in this sample may be carry-over from other donors' samples.

Comment on this clone: The identical CDR3 is also encoded by other nucleotide sequences in the sample. The V and J genes are TRBV7-3 and TRBJ2-1, with unresolved D. Germline CDR1 and CDR2: SGHTA and FQGTGA. This CDR3 spans 15 amino acids. Trimming removed 1 base at V and 1 base at J, with 8 bases between. CDR3 amino acids: CASSLSGGSYNEQFF. CDR3 bases: TGTGCCAGCAGCTTAAGCGGCGGATCCTACAATGAGCAGTTCTTC.

Of note for this clone: The sample holds other DNA sequences that translate to the same CDR3. The V call is TRBV28, the J call TRBJ2-4, with 10 bases that match TRBD1. CDR1 is MDHEN and CDR2 is SYDVKM in the germline V gene. The CDR3 spans 13 residues. Trimming cost V 5 bases and J 7 bases; bases outside gene matches: 2. The CDR3 spells CASSRTGGNIQYF. CDR3 nucleotides: TGTGCCAGCAGTAGGACAGGGGGGAACATTCAGTACTTC.

The chain links TRBV15 to TRBJ2-3; D might be TRBD1 (6 bases). Trimming took off 1 base at V and 6 bases at J, with 14 bases between the two ends. Germline CDR1 reads LNHNV; CDR2 reads YYDKDF (reference sequence). The CDR3 extends over 15 amino acids. The CDR3 sequence: CATSRVAGARDTQYF. In DNA form, the CDR3 reads TGTGCCACCAGCAGAGTGGCAGGGGCCCGGGATACGCAGTATTTT.

This chain links TRBV7-9 with TRBJ2-7, with 9 bases fitting TRBD2. V was pared by 3 bases and J by 7 bases, with 7 bases of the junction left unmatched. The CDR3 sequence is 14 residues long. CDR1 and CDR2 from the germline V gene are SEHNR and FQNEAQ (reference sequence). The CDR3 DNA follows: TGTGCCAGCAGCTTTCCGGGACTAGCCCCGGAGCAGTACTTC. The encoded protein is CASSFPGLAPEQYF. The full variable domain, with the rest looked up from reference TRBV7-9 and TRBJ2-7, is DTGVSQNPRHKITKRGQNVTFRCDPISEHNRLYWYRQTLGQGPEFLTYFQNEAQLEKSRLLSDRFSAERPKGSFSTLEIQRTEQGDSAMYLCASSFPGLAPEQYFGPGTRLTVT.

The V gene is TRBV5-1, the J gene TRBJ1-1; D possibly corresponds to TRBD1 (6 bases). The CDR3 runs 14 residues. V was shortened by 2 bases and J by 7 bases, with 15 bases between the two germline ends. CDR1 is SGHRS and CDR2 is YFSETQ in the germline V gene. CDR3 sequence reads: CASSLSGERGEAFF. In DNA form, the CDR3 reads TGCGCCAGCAGCTTATCAGGGGAGCGCGGTGAAGCTTTCTTT.

The CDR3 sequence: CASSQKTMHPGEQFF. CDR3 DNA: TGTGCCAGCAGCCAAAAGACCATGCACCCGGGTGAGCAGTTCTTC. This chain links TRBV4-2 with TRBJ2-1; D uncertain. V gave up 2 bases and J gave up 9 bases, with 17 bases separating them. The germline CDR1 and CDR2 sequences are LGHNA and YNFKEQ. The CDR3 totals 15 residues.

The V gene is TRBV28, the J gene TRBJ2-1, with unresolved D. The germline CDR1 and CDR2 sequences are MDHEN and SYDVKM. The length of the CDR3 is 12 residues. The ends were cut back, 5 bases at V and 7 bases at J, with 9 bases in the middle. CDR3 residues: CASSPLHNEQFF. CDR3 DNA sequence: TGTGCCAGCAGTCCGCTTCATAATGAGCAGTTCTTC. Variable domain in full (rest from reference TRBV28 and TRBJ2-1): DVKVTQSSRYLVKRTGEKVFLECVQDMDHENMFWYRQDPGLGLRLIYFSYDVKMKEKGDIPEGYSVSREKKERFSLILESASTNQTSMYLCASSPLHNEQFFGPGTRLTVL.

V is TRBV30 and J is TRBJ2-1; 7 positions agree with TRBD2. Trimming cost V 4 bases and J 5 bases; bases outside gene matches: 5. This CDR3 comprises 13 residues. Germline CDR1 and CDR2: GTSNPN and SVGIG (reference sequence). CDR3 loop: CAWKAGSHNEQFF. The CDR3 DNA sequence: TGTGCCTGGAAAGCGGGATCCCACAATGAGCAGTTCTTC. The full variable domain, with the rest looked up from reference TRBV30 and TRBJ2-1, is SQTIHQWPATLVQPVGSPLSLECTVEGTSNPNLYWYRQAAGRGLQLLFYSVGIGQISSEVPQNLSASRPQDRQFILSSKKLLLSDSGFYLCAWKAGSHNEQFFGPGTRLTVL.

The chain has TRBV11-2 and TRBJ2-5, with D perhaps TRBD1 (5 bases). Germline CDR1 reads SGHAT; CDR2 reads FQNNGV. The CDR3 covers 15 residues. V lost 2 bases to trimming and J lost 5 bases, with 15 bases between them. DNA of the CDR3: TGTGCCAGCAGCTTAAGTCCACAAAAGGGGGAGACCCAGTACTTC. It codes for CASSLSPQKGETQYF.

The V gene is TRBV29-1, the J gene TRBJ2-3; D is ambiguous. This CDR3 has 14 residues. The V gene lost 2 bases and the J gene lost 3 bases, with 12 bases spanning the gap. The V gene's germline CDR1 is SQVTM and CDR2 ANQGSEA. The chain's CDR3 is CSVEYWVRTDTQYF. The CDR3 region has the DNA TGCAGCGTTGAATACTGGGTGAGAACAGATACGCAGTATTTT.

This chain links TRBV7-9 with TRBJ2-3; 12 positions agree with TRBD2. The V gene's germline CDR1 is SEHNR and CDR2 FQNEAQ (reference sequence). CDR3 length: 16 amino acids. V dropped 2 bases and J dropped 2; count of bases not matched to a gene: 2. CDR3 sequence reads: CASSLTSGRNTDTQYF. CDR3 DNA: TGTGCCAGCAGCTTAACTAGCGGGAGGAACACAGATACGCAGTATTTT.

The rearrangement links TRBV7-2 to TRBJ2-5, with 12 bases aligning to TRBD2. This CDR3 is 17 amino acids long. V trimming: 5 bases; J trimming: 4 bases; junction bases outside the gene matches: 11. Germline values: CDR1 SGHTA, CDR2 FQGNSA. DNA of the CDR3: TGTGCCAGCAGCCAGACTAGCGGGAGTCGGTCGGGAGAGACCCAGTACTTC. This gives the protein CASSQTSGSRSGETQYF.

This clone has more than one count but fewer than ten. The chain recombines TRBV7-2 with TRBJ2-1, with TRBD2 matching 15 bases. The CDR3 is made up of 13 amino acids. Per the germline V gene, CDR1 is SGHTA and CDR2 is FQGNSA. V lost 5 bases, J lost 14 bases, and 4 bases stayed unmatched. CDR3: CASSQGLAGGKFF. DNA of the CDR3: TGTGCCAGCAGCCAAGGACTAGCGGGAGGGAAGTTCTTC.

The genes are TRBV5-1 and TRBJ2-7; D perhaps matches TRBD1 (6 bases). The CDR3 covers 12 residues. V shed 5 bases and J shed 1 base, with 7 bases lying between them. Germline CDR1 and CDR2: SGHRS and YFSETQ. The CDR3 loop is CASRGGSYEQYF. The DNA of the CDR3 is TGCGCCAGCAGAGGGGGATCCTACGAGCAGTACTTC.